Listed below are T cell receptor beta chains from one sample, sequenced in a study of OX40 agonist ivuxolimab in advanced cancers. Using immunoSEQ multiplex PCR, the repertoire was profiled, and TCRdb retains in-frame clones only, with some absent. The data contain about 110,000 clones, around 93% of them seen just once; the ten biggest clones take up over 0.6%. The input for sequencing was CD4+ or CD8+ T cells sorted from blood, taken in a trial of the OX40 agonist ivuxolimab. All receptors derive from an adult with an advanced solid tumor such as melanoma, head and neck, liver or kidney cancer. CDR3s include the opening cysteine and the closing phenylalanine or tryptophan. The order of the fields is D gene, CDR3 length, V gene, J gene, clone size, CDR3 DNA, CDR3 protein. A D gene is named only where the DNA matches it firmly. Rows give clone size only sometimes, using once, few, many, or a class for an expanded clone.

d_call: -; cdr3_length: 13; v_call: TRBV6-8; j_call: TRBJ1-5; clone_size: -; cdr3_nt: TGTGCCAGACAGGGAAATAGCAATCAGCCCCAGCATTTT; cdr3_aa: CARQGNSNQPQHF
d_call: -; cdr3_length: 14; v_call: TRBV7-3; j_call: TRBJ2-7; clone_size: -; cdr3_nt: TGTGCCAGCAGCTTAGATCGGGCCTCCTACGAGCAGTACTTC; cdr3_aa: CASSLDRASYEQYF
d_call: TRBD1; cdr3_length: 15; v_call: TRBV5-1; j_call: TRBJ1-6; clone_size: -; cdr3_nt: TGCGCCAGCAGCTCGCCCGGGACAGGAGAATCACCCCTCCACTTT; cdr3_aa: CASSSPGTGESPLHF
d_call: -; cdr3_length: 11; v_call: TRBV20-1; j_call: TRBJ1-2; clone_size: -; cdr3_nt: TGCAGTGCTAGGCATGGAAATGGCTACACCTTC; cdr3_aa: CSARHGNGYTF
d_call: -; cdr3_length: 12; v_call: TRBV2; j_call: TRBJ1-1; clone_size: -; cdr3_nt: TGTGCCAGCGGCAGGGAGCGAAGGGAAACTTTCTTT; cdr3_aa: CASGRERRETFF
d_call: -; cdr3_length: 16; v_call: TRBV7-2; j_call: TRBJ2-3; clone_size: -; cdr3_nt: TGTGCCAGCAGCCGAAGAGGGGCAGCTAGCACAGATACGCAGTATTTT; cdr3_aa: CASSRRGAASTDTQYF
d_call: -; cdr3_length: 14; v_call: TRBV19; j_call: TRBJ1-2; clone_size: -; cdr3_nt: TGTGCCAGTAGTATTGGCGGACAGCACTATGGCTACACCTTC; cdr3_aa: CASSIGGQHYGYTF
d_call: TRBD1; cdr3_length: 14; v_call: TRBV27; j_call: TRBJ1-6; clone_size: few; cdr3_nt: TGTGCCAGCTCTCGGCAGGGGGCCGTATTGTCCCTCCACTTT; cdr3_aa: CASSRQGAVLSLHF
d_call: -; cdr3_length: 14; v_call: TRBV10-1; j_call: TRBJ1-6; clone_size: -; cdr3_nt: TGCGCCAGCAGTGAAGGTCAGGGTTACTCACCCCTCCACTTT; cdr3_aa: CASSEGQGYSPLHF
d_call: TRBD1; cdr3_length: 15; v_call: TRBV5-1; j_call: TRBJ1-4; clone_size: once; cdr3_nt: TGCGCCAGCAGCTCCGGACAGGGAATTAATGAAAAACTGTTTTTT; cdr3_aa: CASSSGQGINEKLFF
d_call: TRBD1; cdr3_length: 14; v_call: TRBV5-1; j_call: TRBJ1-4; clone_size: -; cdr3_nt: TGCGCCAGCAGCTTCACAGGGGCGCTGGAAAAACTGTTTTTT; cdr3_aa: CASSFTGALEKLFF
d_call: TRBD1; cdr3_length: 14; v_call: TRBV5-4; j_call: TRBJ1-2; clone_size: -; cdr3_nt: TGTGCCAGCAGCTACTCAGGGGGAGTCTATGGCTACACCTTC; cdr3_aa: CASSYSGGVYGYTF
d_call: -; cdr3_length: 11; v_call: TRBV2; j_call: TRBJ2-5; clone_size: -; cdr3_nt: TGTGCCAGCAGTCAACAAGAGACCCAGTACTTC; cdr3_aa: CASSQQETQYF
d_call: -; cdr3_length: 13; v_call: TRBV5-1; j_call: TRBJ1-1; clone_size: -; cdr3_nt: TGCGCCAGCAGCTTACAGGGAAACACTGAAGCTTTCTTT; cdr3_aa: CASSLQGNTEAFF
d_call: -; cdr3_length: 15; v_call: TRBV25-1; j_call: TRBJ1-3; clone_size: -; cdr3_nt: TGTGCCAGCAGTGGGTCGGAAGATATTGGAAACACCATATATTTT; cdr3_aa: CASSGSEDIGNTIYF
d_call: -; cdr3_length: 11; v_call: TRBV10-1; j_call: TRBJ2-5; clone_size: -; cdr3_nt: TGCGCCAGCCTAAAGCAAGAGACCCAGTACTTC; cdr3_aa: CASLKQETQYF
d_call: -; cdr3_length: 14; v_call: TRBV7-9; j_call: TRBJ2-7; clone_size: -; cdr3_nt: TGTGCCAGCAGCCCCAGACAGGACTCCTACGAGCAGTACTTC; cdr3_aa: CASSPRQDSYEQYF
d_call: -; cdr3_length: 16; v_call: TRBV28; j_call: TRBJ2-1; clone_size: -; cdr3_nt: TGTGCCAGCAGCCAAAGAGCGGGTGGCTCCTACAATGAGCAGTTCTTC; cdr3_aa: CASSQRAGGSYNEQFF
d_call: -; cdr3_length: 16; v_call: TRBV4-1; j_call: TRBJ2-2; clone_size: -; cdr3_nt: TGCGCCAGCAGCCAAGCAAAGCGCTCGAACACCGGGGAGCTGTTTTTT; cdr3_aa: CASSQAKRSNTGELFF
d_call: TRBD1; cdr3_length: 13; v_call: TRBV29-1; j_call: TRBJ1-2; clone_size: -; cdr3_nt: TGCAGCGTTAAGGCTTCCCAGGGAGGGGGCCGGTACTTC; cdr3_aa: CSVKASQGGGRYF
d_call: TRBD2; cdr3_length: 15; v_call: TRBV7-2; j_call: TRBJ2-1; clone_size: -; cdr3_nt: TGTGCCAGCAGCTTCACGGGCGGGGGGGCCAATGAGCAGTTCTTC; cdr3_aa: CASSFTGGGANEQFF
d_call: TRBD1; cdr3_length: 15; v_call: TRBV27; j_call: TRBJ1-4; clone_size: -; cdr3_nt: TGTGCCAGCAGCTGGACCAGGGGGCCGGGTGAAAAACTGTTTTTT; cdr3_aa: CASSWTRGPGEKLFF
d_call: -; cdr3_length: 16; v_call: TRBV7-8; j_call: TRBJ1-4; clone_size: -; cdr3_nt: TGTGCCAGCAGCCCAACCCGGGGCCTACCTAATGAAAAACTGTTTTTT; cdr3_aa: CASSPTRGLPNEKLFF
d_call: -; cdr3_length: 14; v_call: TRBV7-9; j_call: TRBJ2-7; clone_size: -; cdr3_nt: TGTGCCAGCTCCGACAGTGGCCGTTCCTACGAGCAGTACTTC; cdr3_aa: CASSDSGRSYEQYF
d_call: TRBD2; cdr3_length: 13; v_call: TRBV5-4; j_call: TRBJ2-7; clone_size: -; cdr3_nt: TGTGCCAGCATGGCTAGCGGAACCTACGAGCAGTACTTC; cdr3_aa: CASMASGTYEQYF
d_call: -; cdr3_length: 17; v_call: TRBV27; j_call: TRBJ2-3; clone_size: -; cdr3_nt: TGTGCCAGCAGCTTTCGGCAGGTCGGGACTGTCACAGATACGCAGTATTTT; cdr3_aa: CASSFRQVGTVTDTQYF
d_call: -; cdr3_length: 14; v_call: TRBV5-1; j_call: TRBJ2-3; clone_size: -; cdr3_nt: TGCGCCAGCAGTCTACGAACAAATTTAGATACGCAGTATTTT; cdr3_aa: CASSLRTNLDTQYF
d_call: -; cdr3_length: 15; v_call: TRBV9; j_call: TRBJ2-7; clone_size: -; cdr3_nt: TGTGCCAGCAGCGCCCGGGATACCAGCTCCTACGAGCAGTACTTC; cdr3_aa: CASSARDTSSYEQYF
d_call: -; cdr3_length: 15; v_call: TRBV7-9; j_call: TRBJ1-5; clone_size: -; cdr3_nt: TGTGCCAGCAGCTCTGGACAGTTTAGCAATCAGCCCCAGCATTTT; cdr3_aa: CASSSGQFSNQPQHF
d_call: TRBD2; cdr3_length: 15; v_call: TRBV11-2; j_call: TRBJ2-5; clone_size: -; cdr3_nt: TGTGCCAGCAGTTCAGGTAGCGGGAGGGTGGAGACCCAGTACTTC; cdr3_aa: CASSSGSGRVETQYF
d_call: -; cdr3_length: 13; v_call: TRBV2; j_call: TRBJ1-1; clone_size: -; cdr3_nt: TGTGCCAGCAGGCTAGGACAGAACACTGAAGCTTTCTTT; cdr3_aa: CASRLGQNTEAFF
d_call: -; cdr3_length: 13; v_call: TRBV5-4; j_call: TRBJ1-1; clone_size: -; cdr3_nt: TGTGCCAGCAGCTTTCGCCCAGAGGAGCGAGCTTTCTTT; cdr3_aa: CASSFRPEERAFF
d_call: -; cdr3_length: 14; v_call: TRBV18; j_call: TRBJ1-4; clone_size: -; cdr3_nt: TGTGCCAGCTCACAAGGGCTAACTAATGAAAAACTGTTTTTT; cdr3_aa: CASSQGLTNEKLFF
d_call: -; cdr3_length: 14; v_call: TRBV6-6; j_call: TRBJ1-3; clone_size: -; cdr3_nt: TGTGCCAGCAGTTACCCTGGGACGGGAAACACCATATATTTT; cdr3_aa: CASSYPGTGNTIYF
d_call: TRBD2; cdr3_length: 16; v_call: TRBV19; j_call: TRBJ2-4; clone_size: -; cdr3_nt: TGTGCCAGTAGGGTAGGGACTAGCGGAGGCAAAAACATTCAGTACTTC; cdr3_aa: CASRVGTSGGKNIQYF
d_call: -; cdr3_length: 14; v_call: TRBV30; j_call: TRBJ1-1; clone_size: -; cdr3_nt: TGTGCCGCCACGGGCAGGGCCCTGAACACTGAAGCTTTCTTT; cdr3_aa: CAATGRALNTEAFF
d_call: -; cdr3_length: 12; v_call: TRBV10-2; j_call: TRBJ2-7; clone_size: -; cdr3_nt: TGCGCCAGCAGCAACAGGGTCTACGAGCAGTACTTC; cdr3_aa: CASSNRVYEQYF
d_call: -; cdr3_length: 13; v_call: TRBV30; j_call: TRBJ2-3; clone_size: -; cdr3_nt: TGTGCCTGGAGTGTCTCCGGGGGTTATACGCAGTATTTT; cdr3_aa: CAWSVSGGYTQYF
d_call: -; cdr3_length: 13; v_call: TRBV29-1; j_call: TRBJ1-5; clone_size: few; cdr3_nt: TGCAGCGTTGAACAGGGCCCCAATCAGCCCCAGCATTTT; cdr3_aa: CSVEQGPNQPQHF
d_call: -; cdr3_length: 17; v_call: TRBV5-4; j_call: TRBJ2-3; clone_size: once; cdr3_nt: TGTGCCAGCAGCTTGGCCAAAAGGGGCGGGCAGGGGGATACGCAGTATTTT; cdr3_aa: CASSLAKRGGQGDTQYF
d_call: TRBD2; cdr3_length: 18; v_call: TRBV18; j_call: TRBJ2-2; clone_size: once; cdr3_nt: TGTGCCAGCTCACCAAGGATCCTAGCGGGAGATGGCCCCGGGGAGCTGTTTTTT; cdr3_aa: CASSPRILAGDGPGELFF
d_call: -; cdr3_length: 15; v_call: TRBV9; j_call: TRBJ1-2; clone_size: -; cdr3_nt: TGTGCCAGCAGCGTACAAACAGGGTTAAACTATGGCTACACCTTC; cdr3_aa: CASSVQTGLNYGYTF
d_call: TRBD2; cdr3_length: 20; v_call: TRBV6-1; j_call: TRBJ2-3; clone_size: -; cdr3_nt: TGTGCCAGCAGTGAATCCCCCCTAGCGGGGGTGGTAACTAGCACAGATACGCAGTATTTT; cdr3_aa: CASSESPLAGVVTSTDTQYF
d_call: TRBD2; cdr3_length: 15; v_call: TRBV9; j_call: TRBJ2-2; clone_size: once; cdr3_nt: TGTGCCAGCAGCGTAGTTCTAGCGGGAACCGGGGAGCTGTTTTTT; cdr3_aa: CASSVVLAGTGELFF
d_call: -; cdr3_length: 14; v_call: TRBV7-2; j_call: TRBJ2-5; clone_size: -; cdr3_nt: TGTGCCAGCAGCCTATCAGTTGGGAAGGAGACCCAGTACTTC; cdr3_aa: CASSLSVGKETQYF
d_call: -; cdr3_length: 15; v_call: TRBV5-1; j_call: TRBJ2-5; clone_size: -; cdr3_nt: TGCGCCAGCAGCTTGGCAGGACGGTGGATCTCGCAGCAGTACTTC; cdr3_aa: CASSLAGRWISQQYF
d_call: TRBD2; cdr3_length: 14; v_call: TRBV6-6; j_call: TRBJ2-3; clone_size: -; cdr3_nt: TGTGCCAGCAGTTACACCGGCGGGGGGGATACGCAGTATTTT; cdr3_aa: CASSYTGGGDTQYF
d_call: -; cdr3_length: 13; v_call: TRBV19; j_call: TRBJ2-1; clone_size: -; cdr3_nt: TGTGCCAGTAGTATAGGGAAGGGTCCTGAGCAGTTCTTC; cdr3_aa: CASSIGKGPEQFF
d_call: -; cdr3_length: 14; v_call: TRBV6-5; j_call: TRBJ2-1; clone_size: -; cdr3_nt: TGTGCCAGCAGAGGGGACTTGGCCTACAATGAGCAGTTCTTC; cdr3_aa: CASRGDLAYNEQFF
d_call: TRBD1; cdr3_length: 16; v_call: TRBV5-1; j_call: TRBJ2-7; clone_size: -; cdr3_nt: TGCGCCAGCAGTTTCAGCTCCGGGACAGGGACCTACGAGCAGTACTTC; cdr3_aa: CASSFSSGTGTYEQYF
d_call: -; cdr3_length: 13; v_call: TRBV30; j_call: TRBJ1-2; clone_size: -; cdr3_nt: TGTGCCTGGACCTGGGCAGGGGAGGGCGGCTACACCTTC; cdr3_aa: CAWTWAGEGGYTF
d_call: -; cdr3_length: 13; v_call: TRBV7-9; j_call: TRBJ2-7; clone_size: -; cdr3_nt: TGTGCCAGCAGCTCGGTGAGCCGAGGCGAGCAGTACTTC; cdr3_aa: CASSSVSRGEQYF
d_call: TRBD1; cdr3_length: 14; v_call: TRBV18; j_call: TRBJ2-5; clone_size: once; cdr3_nt: TGTGCCAGCTCACCATTGGGACAGGGTTTCTCCCAGTACTTC; cdr3_aa: CASSPLGQGFSQYF
d_call: TRBD1; cdr3_length: 15; v_call: TRBV2; j_call: TRBJ2-1; clone_size: -; cdr3_nt: TGTGCCAGCAGTGAGGGGACAGGTTGGGGCAATGAGCAGTTCTTC; cdr3_aa: CASSEGTGWGNEQFF